Listed below are T cell receptor beta chains from one sample, sequenced in a study of blood T cell repertoires in COVID-19. Sequenced by immunoSEQ multiplex PCR; TCRdb stores in-frame clones only, minus some. The repertoire holds 100,000 to 120,000 clones, roughly 80% seen once, with about 1.6% in the top ten. The sample comprised peripheral blood. Every receptor here comes from a man aged 50-59 years with acute or convalescent COVID-19. Each CDR3 is given with its conserved first and last residue. The order of the fields is clone size, J gene, D gene, V gene, CDR3 DNA, CDR3 protein. A D gene is named only where the DNA matches it firmly. The size of a clone is reported for some rows only, either as once, few or many, or as a class for expanded clones.

>-|TRBJ1-4|-|TRBV28
TGTGCCAGCAGTCCCCATTTATCAGGACGGGGTGAAAAACTGTTTTTT
CASSPHLSGRGEKLFF
>-|TRBJ1-1|-|TRBV7-2
TGTGCCAGCAGCTTAGCGCCGAGGACTGAAGCTTTCTTT
CASSLAPRTEAFF
>-|TRBJ1-4|-|TRBV6-5
TGTGCCAGCAGAAAATCCGAGGGAAGTAATGAAAAACTGTTTTTT
CASRKSEGSNEKLFF
>-|TRBJ1-4|-|TRBV7-3
TGTGCCAGCACCTTCTACCCCCGGGTTACTAATGAAAAACTGTTTTTT
CASTFYPRVTNEKLFF
>-|TRBJ2-7|-|TRBV15
TGTGCCACCAGCAGAGATTTGGGCAGAACCTACGAGCAGTACTTC
CATSRDLGRTYEQYF
>once|TRBJ2-7|-|TRBV29-1
TGCAGCGTGGCGACAGGATTGAGCTCCTACGAGCAGTACTTC
CSVATGLSSYEQYF
>-|TRBJ1-2|TRBD1|TRBV6-5
TGTGCCAGCAACGGGGGACAGGGGGCAGATGGCTACACCTTC
CASNGGQGADGYTF
>-|TRBJ1-5|TRBD1|TRBV4-1
TGCGCCAGCAGCCCCCAGGGGGGAGAGGAACAGCCCCAGCATTTT
CASSPQGGEEQPQHF
>-|TRBJ1-4|-|TRBV30
TGTGCCTGGAGTGTACGGGGGGGCACTAATGAAAAACTGTTTTTT
CAWSVRGGTNEKLFF
>-|TRBJ1-1|-|TRBV10-3
TGTGCCATCAGTGAGAGGGACACAATGAACACTGAAGCTTTCTTT
CAISERDTMNTEAFF
>-|TRBJ1-1|-|TRBV19
TGTGCCAGTAGTATAGGGACAGCACATCTTGAAGCTTTCTTT
CASSIGTAHLEAFF
>-|TRBJ2-2|TRBD1|TRBV27
TGTGCCAGCAGTTTAAGGGACAGGACTTCGAACACCGGGGAGCTGTTTTTT
CASSLRDRTSNTGELFF
>few|TRBJ2-5|TRBD1|TRBV24-1
TGTGCCACCAGTGACGGACAGGGGGTACGAGAGACCCAGTACTTC
CATSDGQGVRETQYF
>-|TRBJ2-2|-|TRBV7-9
TGTGCCCCCGCTGCAGGAGGAACCGGGGAGCTGTTTTTT
CAPAAGGTGELFF
>-|TRBJ1-1|-|TRBV7-2
TGTGCCAGCAGCTTACTCGGAGCTATGAACACTGAAGCTTTCTTT
CASSLLGAMNTEAFF
>-|TRBJ2-1|TRBD2|TRBV9
TGTGCCAGCAGCGCTGGGGGAGGGTCAGGAGATGAGCAGTTCTTC
CASSAGGGSGDEQFF
>few|TRBJ2-1|TRBD1|TRBV5-1
TGCGCCAGCAGCTTAACAGGGGGCCAGGAGCAGTTCTTC
CASSLTGGQEQFF
>-|TRBJ2-1|TRBD1|TRBV5-6
TGTGCCAGCAGCGTCGGGACAGGCCGGTCCTACAATGAGCAGTTCTTC
CASSVGTGRSYNEQFF
>-|TRBJ1-3|-|TRBV28
TGTGCCAGTTTGCCCCTGGGACTCCACTCTGGAAACACCATATATTTT
CASLPLGLHSGNTIYF
>-|TRBJ1-5|TRBD1|TRBV19
TGTGCCAGTACCAAGGGGACAGAACCTAGCAATCAGCCCCAGCATTTT
CASTKGTEPSNQPQHF
>-|TRBJ1-1|-|TRBV5-1
TGCGCCAGCAGCCCCCAGGGGACCACTGAAGCTTTCTTT
CASSPQGTTEAFF
>many|TRBJ2-1|TRBD1|TRBV2
TGTGCCAGCAGGGAACCGGGACAGGGGACATGGCAGTTCTTC
CASREPGQGTWQFF
>-|TRBJ2-7|TRBD2|TRBV24-1
TGTGCCGCGGGGGGGATGGGTGAGCAGTACTTC
CAAGGMGEQYF
>-|TRBJ2-2|TRBD2|TRBV7-9
TGTGCCAGCAGCGATCTAGCGGGGGACGGGCCCGCCGGGGAGCTGTTTTTT
CASSDLAGDGPAGELFF
>-|TRBJ2-1|TRBD2|TRBV18
TGTGCCAGCTCACCAGGGACTAGCGTCGGTTCGTGGAATGAGCAGTTCTTC
CASSPGTSVGSWNEQFF
>-|TRBJ2-7|TRBD1|TRBV28
TGTGCCAGCAGCCCCCAACAGGGGGCAGGTGAGCAGTACTTC
CASSPQQGAGEQYF
>-|TRBJ2-6|-|TRBV27
TGTGCCAGCAGGTTTGAGGGAACTGGGGCCAACGTCCTGACTTTC
CASRFEGTGANVLTF
>-|TRBJ1-1|-|TRBV7-2
TGTGCCAGCAGCCCACACAAGAACACTGAAGCTTTCTTT
CASSPHKNTEAFF
>-|TRBJ2-7|TRBD1|TRBV7-2
TGTGCCAGCAGCCACAGCCATACAGGGGTCTACGAGCAGTACTTC
CASSHSHTGVYEQYF
>-|TRBJ1-5|-|TRBV12-5
TGTGCTAGTGGTTTGGAGCAGGGTTTTAATCAGCCCCAGCATTTT
CASGLEQGFNQPQHF
>-|TRBJ1-6|-|TRBV4-1
TGCGCCAGCAGCCAGGGCCAGGGCTCCTATAATTCACCCCTCCACTTT
CASSQGQGSYNSPLHF
>once|TRBJ2-7|-|TRBV5-6
TGTGCCAGCAGCTTGCCGGGGACACTCGCCTACGAGCAGTACTTC
CASSLPGTLAYEQYF
>-|TRBJ1-6|TRBD1|TRBV10-2
TGCGCCAGCAGTGAGGCAGGGGGGAATTCACCCCTCCACTTT
CASSEAGGNSPLHF
>-|TRBJ1-3|-|TRBV5-1
TGCGCCAGCAGCCCCACAGCTGGCTCTGGAAACACCATATATTTT
CASSPTAGSGNTIYF
>-|TRBJ1-3|-|TRBV5-1
TGCGCCAGCAGCTTGTCAGTTGGAAACACCATATATTTT
CASSLSVGNTIYF
>-|TRBJ1-1|-|TRBV5-1
TGCGCCAGCAGCTTGGTCGGGGGGAACACTGAAGCTTTCTTT
CASSLVGGNTEAFF
>-|TRBJ1-5|TRBD1|TRBV6-5
TGTGCCAGCAGAAGGGGACAGGAACAGCCCCAGCATTTT
CASRRGQEQPQHF
>once|TRBJ2-1|-|TRBV19
TGTGCCAGTAGTATAGCCCTATACAATGAGCAGTTCTTC
CASSIALYNEQFF
>-|TRBJ1-1|TRBD1|TRBV10-3
TGTGCCATCAGTGAGTCTAACAGGGGTACTGAAGCTTTCTTT
CAISESNRGTEAFF
>-|TRBJ1-6|-|TRBV6-5
TGTGCCATCCGACCGACTCCCTATTCACCCCTCCACTTT
CAIRPTPYSPLHF
>-|TRBJ1-4|-|TRBV6-1
TGTGCCAACAGTGAAGGACACAGATACAATGAAAAACTGTTTTTT
CANSEGHRYNEKLFF
>-|TRBJ2-2|-|TRBV5-8
TGTGCCAGCAGCTTCGGGTTTAGAACCGGGGAGCTGTTTTTT
CASSFGFRTGELFF
>-|TRBJ2-7|TRBD1|TRBV28
TGTGCCAGCAGTTTTAATTCTTGGTGGGACAGCTCCTACGAGCAGTACTTC
CASSFNSWWDSSYEQYF
>-|TRBJ2-7|-|TRBV6-6
TGTGCCAGCAGTTACGGTGGGGCGGGGAACGAGCAGTACTTC
CASSYGGAGNEQYF
>-|TRBJ2-3|-|TRBV3-1/TRBV3-2
TGTGCCAGCAGCCAAGACCGGGGTAGCACAGATACGCAGTATTTT
CASSQDRGSTDTQYF